These 9 T cell receptor beta chains share one sample of origin, sequenced in a study of cytomegalovirus exposure and HLA in healthy donors. Primers included in the PCR were 60 Vbeta and 13 Jbeta primers. Sequencing used immunoSEQ multiplex PCR; TCRdb keeps in-frame clones, though not all of them. The sample has roughly 150,000 clones; approximately 80% are singletons. The sequenced sample was PBMCs. The receptors were sampled from a male donor in good health and CMV-seronegative.

This clone was recorded a few times. The V call is TRBV2, the J call TRBJ1-5; D perhaps matches TRBD1 (5 bases). This CDR3 comprises 14 residues. V was cut by 4 bases and J by 4 bases, with 11 bases left in between. Germline values: CDR1 SNHLY, CDR2 FYNNEI. The CDR3, as DNA: TGTGCCAGCAGTGGGGAACAGGTTAATCAGCCCCAGCATTTT. Protein product: CASSGEQVNQPQHF.

With respect to this clone: Other DNA sequences within the sample encode an identical CDR3. The J gene is TRBJ2-1, the V gene TRBV7-3, with 9 bases that match TRBD2. CDR3 length equals 15 residues. The V and J ends lost 2 bases and 4 bases, in that order; junction bases with no gene match: 3. Germline CDR1 reads SGHTA; CDR2 reads FQGTGA. The CDR3 reads CASSLGGGGYNEQFF. The CDR3 DNA reads TGTGCCAGCAGCTTAGGCGGGGGGGGATACAATGAGCAGTTCTTC. The whole variable domain, filled in from reference TRBV7-3 and TRBJ2-1, reads GAGVSQTPSNKVTEKGKYVELRCDPISGHTALYWYRQSLGQGPEFLIYFQGTGAADDSGLPNDRFFAVRPEGSVSTLKIQRTERGDSAVYLCASSLGGGGYNEQFFGPGTRLTVL.

The sample holds one count of this clone. As DNA, the CDR3 is TGCGCCAGCAGCCAAGGACCTAGCGATAAACTCACAGATACGCAGTATTTT. It translates to CASSQGPSDKLTDTQYF. The genes are TRBV4-3 and TRBJ2-3, with a possible D match to TRBD2 (6 bases). CDR1 is LGHNA, CDR2 YSLEER, per germline. This CDR3 spans 17 amino acids. With 1 base removed from V and 2 bases from J, the gap between germline ends came to 16 bases.

The chain links TRBV6-4 to TRBJ2-2; the D is unclear. The CDR3 is made up of 12 amino acids. The germline V gene encodes CDR1 MRHNA and CDR2 SNTAGT. Trimming took off 10 bases at V and 2 bases at J, with 8 bases between the two ends. DNA of the CDR3: TGTGCCATGCGAGCCAACACCGGGGAGCTGTTTTTT. Protein: CAMRANTGELFF.

This clone occurred once. This sequence joins TRBV28 and TRBJ1-2, with 8 nucleotides matching TRBD1. The CDR3 is 14 amino acids. CDR1 is MDHEN, CDR2 SYDVKM, per germline. After removal of 5 bases from V and 8 bases from J, the junction contained 10 bases not matched to a gene. The DNA for the CDR3 is TGTGCCAGCAGTGGGGATTCAGGGGGCCGCGGCTACACCTTC. Protein product: CASSGDSGGRGYTF.

The genes are TRBV9 and TRBJ1-1; 10 bases align to TRBD1. The CDR3 runs 14 residues. The germline CDR1 and CDR2 sequences are SGDLS and YYNGEE. J was trimmed by 3 bases and V by 3 bases; bases with no gene match: 2. The DNA for the CDR3 is TGTGCCAGCAGCGCGGACAGGGGGGACACTGAAGCTTTCTTT. Translation: CASSADRGDTEAFF. The whole variable domain, remainder taken from reference TRBV9 and TRBJ1-1, is DSGVTQTPKHLITATGQRVTLRCSPRSGDLSVYWYQQSLDQGLQFLIQYYNGEERAKGNILERFSAQQFPDLHSELNLSSLELGDSALYFCASSADRGDTEAFFGQGTRLTVV.

The chain is built from TRBV28 and TRBJ2-7; D uncertain. Germline CDR1 and CDR2: MDHEN and SYDVKM. V was trimmed by 7 bases and J by 2 bases, leaving 18 bases between them. The CDR3 is 15 residues long. In DNA form, the CDR3 reads TGTGCCAGCAACCGAGTATCGGTTTCACCCTACGAGCAGTACTTC. Translation: CASNRVSVSPYEQYF.

The V call is TRBV27, the J call TRBJ2-7; 7 positions match TRBD1. Germline CDR1 is MNHEY and CDR2 is SMNVEV (reference sequence). Losses at the gene ends were 8 bases for V and 3 bases for J; bases not matched to a gene: 13. The CDR3 covers 15 residues. The CDR3 spells CASRNPAGGYYEQYF. The CDR3 nucleotides read TGTGCCAGCCGAAATCCGGCAGGGGGTTACTACGAGCAGTACTTC.

The chain joins TRBV6-1 to TRBJ1-4, with 9 bases that match TRBD1. CDR3 size: 14 residues. Germline values: CDR1 MNHNS, CDR2 SASEGT. V was clipped by 4 bases and J by 8 bases; unmatched bases: 5. The CDR3 here is CASSGTGGWEKLFF. The CDR3 DNA is TGTGCCAGCAGTGGCACAGGGGGCTGGGAAAAACTGTTTTTT.